Following are 11 T cell receptor beta chains from one sample sequenced in a study of shared clonotypes between healthy human individuals. The naive CD8 subset, CD45RO-negative cells positively selected for CCR7, excluded terminally differentiated effector memory CD45RA+ cells. Measured with immunoSEQ multiplex PCR; TCRdb has only the in-frame clones, and not every one. The data show hundreds of thousands of clones, approximately 95% seen once. The sample taken for sequencing was naive CD8+ T cells sorted from blood. These receptors were obtained from a woman aged 25 to 39 in good health.

This clone occurred a few times. The chain combines TRBV13 with TRBJ2-7; no definite D call. This CDR3 is 13 amino acids long. V lost 1 base and J 7 bases, leaving 11 bases between the germline ends. Germline CDR1 is PRHDT and CDR2 is FYEKMQ (reference sequence). The CDR3 DNA sequence: TGTGCCAGCAGCTTAGTCCTAGTAGGGGAGCAGTACTTC. This translates into CASSLVLVGEQYF. Drawing the rest from reference TRBV13 and TRBJ2-7, the complete variable domain is AAGVIQSPRHLIKEKRETATLKCYPIPRHDTVYWYQQGPGQDPQFLISFYEKMQSDKGSIPDRFSAQQFSDYHSELNMSSLELGDSALYFCASSLVLVGEQYFGPGTRLTVT.

This clone was recorded once. This rearrangement joins TRBV29-1 to TRBJ2-3; 13 bases agree with TRBD2. CDR1 and CDR2 (germline): SQVTM, ANQGSEA. The V segment lost 1 base and the J segment 10 bases; nucleotides outside the gene matches: 11. The CDR3 is made up of 16 amino acids. The CDR3, as DNA: TGCAGCGTTGAAGGATTGACTAGCGGGAGGCCGCAGGCGCAGTATTTT. Translation gives CSVEGLTSGRPQAQYF.

The chain employs TRBV11-2 and TRBJ2-1, with 8 bases fitting TRBD2. In germline, CDR1 is SGHAT, CDR2 FQNNGV. The CDR3 contains 15 residues. V lost 8 bases and J lost 2; bases outside the gene matches: 8. The CDR3 reads CASRYTSGTYNEQFF. In nucleotides, the CDR3 is TGTGCCAGCCGATATACTAGCGGCACCTACAATGAGCAGTTCTTC. Complete variable domain (other parts from reference TRBV11-2 and TRBJ2-1): EAGVAQSPRYKIIEKRQSVAFWCNPISGHATLYWYQQILGQGPKLLIQFQNNGVVDDSQLPKDRFSAERLKGVDSTLKIQPAKLEDSAVYLCASRYTSGTYNEQFFGPGTRLTVL.

The chain carries TRBV5-1 and TRBJ1-4, with 8 positions matching TRBD1. This CDR3 has 15 residues. Germline loops: CDR1 SGHRS, CDR2 YFSETQ. Losses at the gene ends were 4 bases for V and 7 bases for J; bases not matched to a gene: 9. In nucleotides, the CDR3 is TGCGCCAGCAGCCAGAACAGGGGGAACCGTGAAAAACTGTTTTTT. Its translation is CASSQNRGNREKLFF.

J is TRBJ1-4 and V is TRBV30; 7 nucleotides match TRBD1. The CDR3 sequence is 16 residues long. Germline loops: CDR1 GTSNPN, CDR2 SVGIG (reference sequence). The V gene end was trimmed by 0 bases and the J gene end by 1 base; junction bases not matched to a gene: 5. The DNA of the CDR3 is TGTGCCTGGAGTGTCGACAGGGAGGTAACTAATGAAAAACTGTTTTTT. The encoded protein is CAWSVDREVTNEKLFF. Using reference TRBV30 and TRBJ1-4 for the parts outside the CDR3, the full variable domain is SQTIHQWPATLVQPVGSPLSLECTVEGTSNPNLYWYRQAAGRGLQLLFYSVGIGQISSEVPQNLSASRPQDRQFILSSKKLLLSDSGFYLCAWSVDREVTNEKLFFGSGTQLSVL.

V usage is TRBV28 and J usage is TRBJ2-7; 7 positions match TRBD1. V trimming: 6 bases; J trimming: 4 bases; junction bases outside the gene matches: 9. The germline CDR1 and CDR2 sequences are MDHEN and SYDVKM. The CDR3 totals 14 residues. The DNA for the CDR3 is TGTGCCAGCAGCCTCAGGGGGTTGGGATACGAGCAGTACTTC. Protein: CASSLRGLGYEQYF. Drawing the rest from reference TRBV28 and TRBJ2-7, the complete variable domain is DVKVTQSSRYLVKRTGEKVFLECVQDMDHENMFWYRQDPGLGLRLIYFSYDVKMKEKGDIPEGYSVSREKKERFSLILESASTNQTSMYLCASSLRGLGYEQYFGPGTRLTVT.

This rearrangement joins TRBV27 to TRBJ2-7; no definite D call. Trimming removed 5 bases at V and 3 bases at J, with 5 bases between. The CDR3 has 11 amino acids. CDR1 MNHEY and CDR2 SMNVEV come from the germline V gene (reference sequence). The chain's CDR3 is CASSTLYEQYF. CDR3 DNA: TGTGCCAGCAGTACACTCTACGAGCAGTACTTC.

The V and J genes are TRBV7-6 and TRBJ2-7, with 11 bases lining up with TRBD2. Germline V gene lookup returns CDR1 SGHVS and CDR2 FNYEAQ. The CDR3 sequence is 19 residues long. Trimming cost V 5 bases and J 7 bases; bases outside gene matches: 22. CDR3 in amino acids: CASSLRMGGTSGRFVEQYF. CDR3 nucleotide sequence: TGTGCCAGCAGCCTCCGTATGGGAGGGACTAGCGGTAGGTTTGTGGAGCAGTACTTC.

The chain couples TRBV5-1 to TRBJ2-7, with 9 bases lining up with TRBD2. This CDR3 region has 15 residues. Losses at the gene ends were 4 bases for V and 3 bases for J; bases not matched to a gene: 8. In germline, CDR1 is SGHRS, CDR2 YFSETQ. The CDR3 here is CASSTTSGPNYEQYF. The CDR3 DNA follows: TGCGCCAGCAGCACGACTAGCGGCCCAAACTACGAGCAGTACTTC.

The chain recombines TRBV6-5 with TRBJ1-2; D may be TRBD1 (5 bases). Trimming took 2 bases from V and 7 from J, leaving 14 bases between them. The CDR3 runs to 14 residues. The V gene's germline CDR1 is MNHEY and CDR2 SVGAGI. CDR3 DNA: TGTGCCAGCAGTTACGGGCAGGGAAGCGGTGGCTACACCTTC. Amino acid sequence: CASSYGQGSGGYTF.

The genes are TRBV29-1 and TRBJ2-5; D is perhaps TRBD2 (5 bases). TRBJ2-7 explains the end of the DNA better; the J call may be wrong. This CDR3 has 13 amino acids. Germline CDR1 reads SQVTM; CDR2 reads ANQGSEA. The CDR3 DNA reads TGCAGCGTTGTAACCGGGATCTCCTACGAGCAGTACTTC. As protein: CSVVTGISYEQYF.